This is a list of T cell receptor beta chains from one sample in a study of shared clonotypes between healthy human individuals. Produced via immunoSEQ multiplex PCR; TCRdb's table is partial and in-frame only. The table has under 600,000 clones, roughly 98% seen once. The specimen sequenced was naive CD8+ T cells sorted from blood. Receptor source: a man younger than 40 in good health. The CDR3 runs from the conserved cysteine through the conserved F or W. D genes are given only for firm matches. Expanded clones get a size class; other rows say once, few or many, or leave the size out.

v_call	j_call	d_call	clone_size	cdr3_aa	cdr3_nt
TRBV6-6	TRBJ2-7	NA	NA	CASSYNSDEQYF	TGTGCCAGCAGTTACAACAGCGACGAGCAGTACTTC
TRBV5-1	TRBJ2-1	NA	NA	CASSLPTGPYNEQFF	TGCGCCAGCAGCTTACCGACTGGACCTTACAATGAGCAGTTCTTC
TRBV6-5	TRBJ2-7	TRBD2	NA	CASSSASGPYEQYF	TGTGCCAGCAGTTCGGCTAGCGGCCCCTACGAGCAGTACTTC
TRBV5-1	TRBJ2-7	NA	NA	CASSLAQTTPGLYEQYF	TGCGCCAGCAGCTTGGCCCAGACTACCCCAGGGCTATACGAGCAGTACTTC
TRBV5-1	TRBJ2-2	NA	NA	CASTVLLPLTGELFF	TGCGCCAGCACCGTACTACTACCCCTTACCGGGGAGCTGTTTTTT
TRBV19	TRBJ2-7	TRBD2	NA	CASQWASGRLYEQYF	TGTGCCAGCCAGTGGGCTAGCGGGAGGCTCTACGAGCAGTACTTC
TRBV7-9	TRBJ2-1	NA	NA	CASSQRHLTPPSYNEQFF	TGTGCCAGCAGCCAAAGACACCTGACTCCGCCCTCCTACAATGAGCAGTTCTTC
TRBV11-2	TRBJ1-4	TRBD1	NA	CASRLTGTGDEKLFF	TGTGCCAGCAGACTCACCGGGACAGGGGATGAAAAACTGTTTTTT
TRBV28	TRBJ2-7	TRBD2	NA	CASSLSGTDMYEQYF	TGTGCCAGCAGTTTAAGCGGGACTGATATGTACGAGCAGTACTTC
TRBV25-1	TRBJ2-7	NA	NA	CASSETLSSYEQYF	TGTGCCAGCAGCGAAACACTGAGCTCCTACGAGCAGTACTTC
TRBV19	TRBJ2-6	NA	NA	CASSITGSGANVLTF	TGTGCCAGTAGCATCACCGGCTCTGGGGCCAACGTCCTGACTTTC
TRBV7-9	TRBJ1-2	NA	NA	CASSLYDSWEDGYTF	TGTGCCAGCAGCTTATACGACAGCTGGGAGGACGGCTACACCTTC
TRBV30	TRBJ1-4	NA	NA	CAWSVTAEKLFF	TGTGCCTGGAGTGTGACAGCGGAAAAACTGTTTTTT
TRBV27	TRBJ2-2	NA	once	CASSFIGHANTGELFF	TGTGCCAGCAGTTTTATCGGACACGCGAACACCGGGGAGCTGTTTTTT
TRBV10-3	TRBJ2-7	TRBD1	NA	CAISDPAGKGALDEQYF	TGTGCCATCAGTGATCCCGCCGGGAAGGGGGCTTTGGACGAGCAGTACTTC
TRBV5-4	TRBJ2-3	TRBD2	NA	CASSSPSGGYADTDTQYF	TGTGCCAGCAGCTCACCTAGCGGGGGCTACGCAGACACAGATACGCAGTATTTT
TRBV7-9	TRBJ2-1	NA	NA	CASSLGGGNEQFF	TGTGCCAGCAGCCTTGGTGGAGGCAATGAGCAGTTCTTC
TRBV11-2	TRBJ2-5	TRBD2	NA	CASRGLAGETQYF	TGTGCCAGCAGGGGACTAGCGGGAGAGACCCAGTACTTC
TRBV7-7	TRBJ2-1	NA	NA	CASSFTASSYNEQFF	TGTGCTAGCAGCTTCACTGCCTCCTCCTACAATGAGCAGTTCTTC
TRBV13	TRBJ2-1	NA	NA	CASSLGSPGVDEQFF	TGTGCCAGCAGCTTAGGCTCCCCAGGGGTCGATGAGCAGTTCTTC
TRBV27	TRBJ2-4	NA	NA	CASSPTLLAKNIQYF	TGTGCCAGCAGTCCCACGCTCCTGGCCAAAAACATTCAGTACTTC
TRBV11-2	TRBJ2-7	NA	NA	CASSQTGFYEQYF	TGTGCCAGCAGCCAAACAGGGTTCTACGAGCAGTACTTC
TRBV7-9	TRBJ2-2	TRBD2	NA	CASSLRLAGLTGELFF	TGTGCCAGCAGCTTAAGACTAGCGGGCCTCACCGGGGAGCTGTTTTTT
TRBV18	TRBJ2-1	NA	NA	CACSQGGGRNNEQFF	TGTGCCTGCTCACAGGGGGGGGGCCGGAACAATGAGCAGTTCTTC
TRBV29-1	TRBJ2-1	TRBD2	NA	CSVETSGDYNEQFF	TGCAGCGTTGAGACTAGCGGGGACTACAATGAGCAGTTCTTC
TRBV6-1	TRBJ2-3	NA	NA	CASSEFSGADTQYF	TGTGCCAGCAGTGAATTCTCAGGGGCAGATACGCAGTATTTT
TRBV13	TRBJ2-2	NA	once	CASSLPPGELFF	TGTGCCAGCAGCTTACCTCCCGGGGAGCTGTTTTTT
TRBV10-2	TRBJ1-2	TRBD1	NA	CASRKPTGDYGYTF	TGCGCCAGCCGCAAGCCGACAGGGGACTATGGCTACACCTTC
TRBV6-5	TRBJ2-2	NA	NA	CASSYAAFTGELFF	TGTGCCAGCAGTTACGCAGCTTTCACCGGGGAGCTGTTTTTT
TRBV5-1	TRBJ2-7	TRBD1	NA	CASSRTGFGVDEQYF	TGCGCCAGCAGCAGGACAGGGTTCGGGGTCGACGAGCAGTACTTC
TRBV7-9	TRBJ1-2	NA	NA	CASERRLGHGYTF	TGTGCCAGCGAAAGGAGGTTGGGGCATGGCTACACCTTC
TRBV28	TRBJ2-7	NA	NA	CASGNDREQYF	TGTGCCAGCGGCAATGACAGGGAGCAGTACTTC
TRBV4-3	TRBJ1-1	NA	NA	CASSQVVTNTEAFF	TGCGCCAGCAGCCAAGTGGTCACCAACACTGAAGCTTTCTTT
TRBV7-6	TRBJ2-7	TRBD1	NA	CASSLATGGSSYEQYF	TGTGCCAGCAGCTTAGCAACAGGGGGCAGCTCCTACGAGCAGTACTTC
TRBV4-2	TRBJ1-5	NA	NA	CASSQERGSNQPQHF	TGTGCCAGCAGCCAAGAGCGGGGTAGCAATCAGCCCCAGCATTTT
TRBV10-3	TRBJ2-1	NA	NA	CAISEIGSAYNEQFF	TGTGCCATCAGTGAAATCGGGAGCGCCTACAATGAGCAGTTCTTC
TRBV5-1	TRBJ2-7	TRBD1	NA	CASSLVQGAYEQYF	TGCGCCAGCAGCTTGGTACAGGGGGCCTACGAGCAGTACTTC
TRBV27	TRBJ2-7	NA	NA	CASSPLRTAVTYEQYF	TGTGCCAGCAGTCCCCTCCGGACAGCGGTAACCTACGAGCAGTACTTC
TRBV27	TRBJ1-2	NA	NA	CASSPQDSRLNYGYTF	TGTGCCAGCAGTCCTCAAGACAGCCGGCTTAACTATGGCTACACCTTC